The TCR beta chain described here comes from a study of shared T cell receptors in the human thymus. Here immunoSEQ multiplex PCR was the method, and the copy in TCRdb shows in-frame clones only, minus some. The sample shows about 660,000 clones, roughly 86% of them seen only once. CDR1 is SGHTA, CDR2 FQGNSA, per germline. V dropped 3 bases and J dropped 0 bases, with 12 bases sitting between them. This CDR3 is built from 15 residues. The data also belong to a second study, concerning human thymus T cells. That work contributes: Resections obtained during corrective heart surgery supplied the thymus tissue.

The sequence derives from a boy in the first two years of life with a congenital heart defect. Material for sequencing was thymocytes. The chain carries TRBV7-2 and TRBJ2-7; possible D gene TRBD1, 6 bases. CDR3 protein: CASSFRDTNSYEQYF. The CDR3 nucleotides are TGTGCCAGCAGCTTTAGGGACACCAACTCCTACGAGCAGTACTTC.